The rows below give T cell receptor beta chains drawn from one sample of a study of cytomegalovirus exposure and HLA in healthy donors. The data were produced by immunoSEQ multiplex PCR, yet TCRdb's version contains in-frame clones alone and is incomplete. The repertoire holds roughly 140,000 clones, with nearly 80% as singletons. Sequencing input: PBMCs. The receptors originated from a woman in her 30s in good health and CMV-seronegative. The CDR3 runs from the conserved cysteine through the conserved F or W. A D gene is named only where the DNA matches it firmly. Clone size appears in some rows only: once, few, many, or a class for an expanded clone.

>TRBJ1-1|TRBV10-3|NA|NA
TGTGCCATCAGGCAGGAGGGAGTCATGAACACTGAAGCTTTCTTT
CAIRQEGVMNTEAFF
>TRBJ1-3|TRBV9|NA|NA
TGTGCCAGCAGCGTCGGGGTCTCCCCTGGAAACACCATATATTTT
CASSVGVSPGNTIYF
>TRBJ1-1|TRBV5-1|TRBD1|NA
TGCGCCAGCAGCTGGGGACAGATCAACACTGAAGCTTTCTTT
CASSWGQINTEAFF
>TRBJ2-7|TRBV4-3|TRBD1|once
TGCGCCAGCAGCCAAGATAGGGGGCCCTACGAGCAGTACTTC
CASSQDRGPYEQYF
>TRBJ1-2|TRBV2|NA|NA
TGTGCCAGCAGTGTTCCTCGGGACACCCTTGTGGGGGGCTACACCTTC
CASSVPRDTLVGGYTF
>TRBJ1-5|TRBV5-1|NA|NA
TGCGCCAGCAGCTTGGTCGCCGGTAACAATCAGCCCCAGCATTTT
CASSLVAGNNQPQHF
>TRBJ2-2|TRBV6-5|TRBD2|NA
TGTGCCAGCAGTTACGGTCCAGCGGGGGGACCCCCCAAGCTGTTTTTT
CASSYGPAGGPPKLFF
>TRBJ2-1|TRBV5-1|TRBD1|NA
TGCGCCAGCAGGGAGGGGACAGGCACTTACAATGAGCAGTTCTTC
CASREGTGTYNEQFF
>TRBJ2-7|TRBV4-2|NA|NA
TGTGCCAGCAGCCCCGGGACAAGTGGGATCTACGAGCAGTACTTC
CASSPGTSGIYEQYF
>TRBJ1-2|TRBV25-1|NA|few
TGTGCCAGCAGTGCCCAACAGGGTTGGTTGGGTGGCTACACCTTC
CASSAQQGWLGGYTF
>TRBJ1-2|TRBV11-2|NA|NA
TGTGCCAGCGGAAGGGGTCAAATCTATGGCTACACCTTC
CASGRGQIYGYTF